These T cell receptor beta chains were read from a single sample in a study of CXCR3-negative and CXCR3-positive naive CD8 T cells. TCRdb derives one entry per CDR3 protein from the 5' RACE reads, leaving out DNA. Recorded for this sample: tens of thousands of distinct CDR3 sequences. Sequenced material: naive CXCR3+ CD8+ T cells from blood. The receptors originated from a human donor in good health. Some clones in this sample may be carry-over from other donors' samples. CDR3s include the opening cysteine and the closing phenylalanine or tryptophan.

TRBV7-9,TRBJ2-1,CASSQLGGTLGYNEQFF
TRBV7-9,TRBJ1-1,CASSPERGADTEAFF
TRBV5-6,TRBJ2-2,CASSIGTSGWNTGELFF
TRBV6-2/TRBV6-3,TRBJ2-1,CASSYRSLASDEQFF
TRBV7-2,TRBJ2-7,CASSLGQAFLNSYEQYF
TRBV4-3,TRBJ1-2,CASSQGVWDSNYGYTF
TRBV4-3,TRBJ2-7,CASSQEFQAPYEQYF
TRBV10-3,TRBJ2-2,CAISESSGGANTGELFF
TRBV7-9,TRBJ2-1,CASSLTGLGVNEQFF
TRBV12-3/TRBV12-4,TRBJ2-7,CASSPLGTTYEQYF
TRBV12-3/TRBV12-4,TRBJ2-5,CASSSAGGVETQYF
TRBV12-3/TRBV12-4,TRBJ1-1,CASSSRTGDYTEAFF
TRBV29-1,TRBJ2-2,CSVEPRNTGELFF
TRBV4-3,TRBJ2-7,CASSQDETGFLEQYF